This T cell receptor beta chain is drawn from a study of blood T cell repertoires in COVID-19. Seattle-derived patients entered the study during active infection and were followed longitudinally. The CDR3 runs 17 residues. Germline V lookup: CDR1 SGHRS, CDR2 YFSETQ. V dropped 4 bases and J dropped 3 bases, with 21 bases sitting between them. Authors' analysis steps: By means of reference gene primer amplification, nucleated cell counts were estimated. Clones were read by immunoSEQ multiplex PCR, and TCRdb kept only the in-frame ones, dropping some. That table is the source of V, J and clone size, and D and trimming were worked out from the DNA. There are hundreds of thousands of clones in the sample; about 90% occur only once, and around 2.8% lies in the top ten.

This receptor was identified in a woman in her 30s with COVID-19, enrolled during active disease. The sample comprised peripheral blood. The rearrangement uses TRBV5-1 and TRBJ2-3; D is possibly TRBD1 (7 bases). CDR3 sequence (DNA): TGCGCCAGCAGCCGAAGGGGGCCATCTGGGGGGACAGATACGCAGTATTTT. Encoded protein: CASSRRGPSGGTDTQYF.